A single sample gave rise to the 16 T cell receptor beta chains below, sequenced in a study of T cell changes during pregnancy in multiple sclerosis. TCRdb's table, derived via immunoSEQ multiplex PCR, lists solely in-frame clones and lacks some. Of about 51,000 clones in the sample, roughly 92% were seen once. The sample consisted of CD4+ T cells from peripheral blood mononuclear cells, taken in the second trimester of pregnancy. The receptor source for this set is a female donor with multiple sclerosis, enrolled in a pregnancy study.

The chain combines TRBV19 with TRBJ2-1; 8 bases are shared with TRBD2. In germline, CDR1 is LNHDA, CDR2 SQIVND (reference sequence). This CDR3 is built from 16 residues. J was trimmed by 0 bases and V by 5 bases; bases with no gene match: 6. The CDR3 bases are TGTGCCAGTAGTCTTTTAGCGGGGAGCTCCTACAATGAGCAGTTCTTC. Translated, it gives CASSLLAGSSYNEQFF.

The rearrangement links TRBV19 to TRBJ1-5; tentative D call: TRBD1 (5 bases). The CDR3 length is 15 residues. V was cut by 1 base and J by 7 bases, with 14 bases left in between. Germline CDR1 reads LNHDA; CDR2 reads SQIVND (reference sequence). CDR3 DNA sequence: TGTGCCAGTAGTATAGTGGGCCAGGGTGGCCAGCCCCAGCATTTT. Residues: CASSIVGQGGQPQHF.

The chain links TRBV7-2 to TRBJ2-7; 7 bases are shared with TRBD1. There are 15 residues in the CDR3. With 4 bases clipped from V and 6 bases from J, the junction kept 12 bases outside the gene matches. CDR1 and CDR2 (germline): SGHTA, FQGNSA. Here the CDR3 DNA reads TGTGCCAGCAGCTCTCGGACCGGGACAGCAGGCGAGCAGTACTTC. This encodes CASSSRTGTAGEQYF.

This chain links TRBV2 with TRBJ1-5; 7 bases are a match to TRBD1. V dropped 6 bases and J dropped 1; count of bases not matched to a gene: 0. This CDR3 spans 13 amino acids. Looked up from germline, CDR1 is SNHLY and CDR2 is FYNNEI. CDR3 protein: CASRQGSNQPQHF. Written as DNA, the CDR3 is TGTGCCAGCAGACAGGGGAGCAATCAGCCCCAGCATTTT. The variable domain in full, completed from reference TRBV2 and TRBJ1-5, reads EPEVTQTPSHQVTQMGQEVILRCVPISNHLYFYWYRQILGQKVEFLVSFYNNEISEKSEIFDDQFSVERPDGSNFTLKIRSTKLEDSAMYFCASRQGSNQPQHFGDGTRLSIL.

J is TRBJ1-2 and V is TRBV11-1, with TRBD1 matching over 8 bases. This CDR3 has 12 residues. Per germline, CDR1 SGHAT and CDR2 FQDESV (reference sequence). V shed 11 bases, J shed 0 bases, and the junction held 2 bases outside the gene matches. The CDR3 region has the DNA TGTGCCGCAGGGGGCCCTAACTATGGCTACACCTTC. Amino acid sequence: CAAGGPNYGYTF.

The V call is TRBV28, the J call TRBJ2-7; 11 nucleotides align to TRBD2. CDR3 length: 16 residues. Germline assignment: CDR1 MDHEN and CDR2 SYDVKM. J gave up 3 bases and V 1 base, and 5 bases lay outside the gene matches. The CDR3 DNA is TGTGCCAGCAGTTTATTCCTAGCGGGGGGAATCTACGAGCAGTACTTC. It codes for CASSLFLAGGIYEQYF.

This chain connects TRBV6-5 to TRBJ1-3; 8 nucleotides align to TRBD1. Germline CDR1 reads MNHEY; CDR2 reads SVGAGI. The J segment lost 2 bases and the V segment lost 6 bases, leaving 6 bases of the junction unmatched. CDR3 length equals 15 residues. The CDR3 region has the DNA TGTGCCAGCAGAGCACAGGGGGAGGCTGGAAACACCATATATTTT. Translated: CASRAQGEAGNTIYF.

Comments on this clone: The junction does not match germline at one end; this may be a read error. J is TRBJ2-5 and V is TRBV7-7, with D unresolved. The CDR3 extends over 13 amino acids. Germline V gene data show CDR1 as SSHAT and CDR2 as FNYEAQ (reference sequence). CDR3 in DNA: TGTGCTAGCAGCTTAGTACATCAAGAGACCCAGTACTTC. Translation gives CASSLVHQETQYF.

This chain uses TRBV4-3 with TRBJ2-7, with TRBD2 matching 10 bases. V was clipped by 1 base and J by 4 bases; unmatched bases: 7. The CDR3 covers 16 residues. CDR1 LGHNA and CDR2 YSLEER come from the germline V gene. For the CDR3, the DNA is TGCGCCAGCAGCCAAGGGCTAGCGGGGGAGGGATACGAGCAGTACTTC. Encoded protein: CASSQGLAGEGYEQYF.

J is TRBJ2-3 and V is TRBV6-1; 9 bases match TRBD2. CDR1 and CDR2 from the germline V gene are MNHNS and SASEGT. Germline trimming cut 2 bases from V and 1 base from J; bases unmatched to any gene: 7. CDR3 length: 17 amino acids. DNA of the CDR3: TGTGCCAGCAGTGAAAACGCGGGGGGGCCGGGCACAGATACGCAGTATTTT. It codes for CASSENAGGPGTDTQYF.

The genes are TRBV11-3 and TRBJ2-2, with 9 bases lining up with TRBD1. V shed 4 bases and J 3 bases; nucleotides not matched to a gene: 6. The germline gives CDR1 SGHNT, CDR2 YENEEA. The CDR3 is 16 residues long. The CDR3 protein is CASSSDRGEDTGELFF. The CDR3 bases are TGTGCCAGCAGCTCTGACAGGGGGGAGGACACCGGGGAGCTGTTTTTT. Full variable domain (remainder filled in from reference TRBV11-3 and TRBJ2-2): EAGVVQSPRYKIIEKKQPVAFWCNPISGHNTLYWYLQNLGQGPELLIRYENEEAVDDSQLPKDRFSAERLKGVDSTLKIQPAELGDSAVYLCASSSDRGEDTGELFFGEGSRLTVL.

The chain combines TRBV9 with TRBJ1-1; no reliable D call. The CDR3 contains 16 residues. CDR1 is SGDLS, CDR2 YYNGEE, per germline. The V and J ends lost 0 bases and 1 base respectively, with 13 bases between them. The CDR3 is CASSVEVGRRNTEAFF. The CDR3 DNA is TGTGCCAGCAGCGTAGAGGTGGGCAGGCGGAACACTGAAGCTTTCTTT.

A word on this clone: At one of its ends the junction is not consistent with the germline gene, which may arise from a read error. This sequence joins TRBV7-9 and TRBJ1-6; D may be TRBD1 (6 bases). CDR1 SEHNR and CDR2 FQNEAQ come from the germline V gene (reference sequence). The CDR3 has 15 amino acids. In DNA, the CDR3 is TGTGCCAGCAGGTTAGGGGGGGTAGGTAATTCACCCCTCCACTTT. Amino acids: CASRLGGVGNSPLHF. The full variable domain, completed using reference TRBV7-9 and TRBJ1-6, is DTGVSQNPRHKITKRGQNVTFRCDPISEHNRLYWYRQTLGQGPEFLTYFQNEAQLEKSRLLSDRFSAERPKGSFSTLEIQRTEQGDSAMYLCASRLGGVGNSPLHFGNGTRLTVT.

The CDR3: CASSLQGAPLHF. DNA for the CDR3: TGTGCCAGCAGCCTACAGGGGGCACCCCTCCACTTT. V gene TRBV27 combines with J gene TRBJ1-6, with 8 bases that match TRBD1. J gave up 11 bases and V 6 bases, and 3 bases lay outside the gene matches. Germline values: CDR1 MNHEY, CDR2 SMNVEV (reference sequence). The length of the CDR3 is 12 residues.

The chain carries TRBV18 and TRBJ2-7; maybe TRBD2 (5 bases). Deletions cut 6 bases from V and 6 bases from J, with 15 bases between. The CDR3 has 13 amino acids. From germline, CDR1 is KGHSH and CDR2 LQKENI. CDR3 bases: TGTGCCAGCTCGCTGGACTTACACCGCGAGCAGTACTTC. The encoded protein is CASSLDLHREQYF.

The chain couples TRBV2 to TRBJ1-2; tentative D call: TRBD1 (6 bases). Trimming shortened V by 1 base and J by 3 bases, and 18 bases separated the two germline ends. The CDR3 sequence is 17 residues long. The V gene's germline CDR1 is SNHLY and CDR2 FYNNEI. CDR3 nucleotide sequence: TGTGCCAGCAGTGAAGAGGGCGGACAGAACTTCTACTATGGCTACACCTTC. Translation: CASSEEGGQNFYYGYTF.